The sample holds a few counts of the clone carrying this TCR beta chain. The data derive from a study of regulatory T cells in long-lasting Graves disease. Time point noted: newly diagnosed GD, antithyroid drugs for less than 3 months. Isolated PBMC RNA provided the starting material for the TCR library. Trimming removed 6 bases from V and 4 bases from J; junction bases left unmatched: 7. Germline V gene lookup returns CDR1 MDHEN and CDR2 SYDVKM. The CDR3 runs to 15 residues. Building the TCR beta libraries relied on iRepertoire HTBI primers, and CDR3 regions underwent Arm-PCR. TCRdb recomputed calls from the multiplex PCR reads with MiXCR, one row per CDR3 protein. This sample yields a few hundred thousand distinct CDR3 sequences, of which 16% are seen a single time; 25% to 30% belongs to the top ten. This sample also appeared in a second study, on T cells in Graves' hyperthyroidism and ophthalmopathy. That work states: A first-round RT-PCR of the TCR CDR3 used the HTBI primer set.

This TCR was sampled from a man aged 35 to 55 with Graves disease. The sample was peripheral blood mononuclear cells (PBMCs), taken at new diagnosis, from a patient treated with antithyroid drugs. The J gene is TRBJ2-2, the V gene TRBV28; 8 bases align to TRBD1. The CDR3, as DNA: TGTGCCAGCAGCCCGCCAGGGGGCATCACCGGGGAGCTGTTTTTT. Protein product: CASSPPGGITGELFF.